The clone carrying this T cell receptor (beta chain) was detected ten times or more. What it binds is unknown. TCRdb re-analysed the 5' RACE reads in MiXCR, keeping a single row per CDR3 protein. This sample has roughly 46,000 distinct CDR3 sequences, with about an eighth found just once. This sample was included in a study of spatial heterogeneity in lung cancer. Across the study: The average count in raw reads for each unique TCR and UMI combination exceeded eight appearances.

The time point here: sample taken at primary tumor resection. Unsorted whole RNA samples from tumor, nontumor lung or frozen PBMC were sequenced. The donors comprised around 72 untreated early-stage non-small cell lung cancer patients. The CDR3 length is 13 residues. CDR1 is MDHEN and CDR2 is SYDVKM in the germline V gene. V lost 2 bases and J lost 2, with 6 bases in between. Points from the study as a whole: Blood contained ubiquitous expanded tumor TCRs more at resection than at follow-up.

The chain couples TRBV28 to TRBJ1-2; D remains ambiguous. The sample in question was PBMCs, obtained at surgery. The source is a female donor with early-stage non-small cell lung cancer. The CDR3 DNA reads as TGTGCCAGCAGTTTACAAGGGAACTATGGCTACACCTTC. This codes for CASSLQGNYGYTF.